This T cell receptor beta chain was identified in a study of T cells in Graves' hyperthyroidism and ophthalmopathy (dated by TCRdb to the late 2010s). In terms of the full investigation: Peripheral blood was sampled at the time of initial diagnosis, prior to any treatment. Whether ophthalmopathy could be predicted prospectively was tested in an independent validation cohort made up of about 18 hyperthyroidism patients plus 17 patients who later progressed to ophthalmopathy. The paper reports TCR Vbeta CDR3 sequencing of roughly 140 peripheral blood samples: fewer than 50 ophthalmopathy, approximately 74 hyperthyroidism and 17 progressor patients. For training and testing, the 80 to 100 patients in the discovery cohort were randomly divided in a 7:3 ratio. Thyroid tissue and blood T-cell repertoires from several Graves' hyperthyroidism patients were also compared in the study. TCR V-J signatures able to tell the groups apart were searched for in a discovery cohort of 100 patients, of whom around 42 had Graves' ophthalmopathy and 55 to 60 had stable Graves' hyperthyroidism. After blood sampling, hyperthyroidism patients were treated with methimazole at a starting dose of 30 mg daily, and ophthalmopathy patients were treated with high-dose intravenous methylprednisolone.

What the authors observed across the whole study: No statistical method was used to set the sample size in advance, and investigators knew the group allocation. Ophthalmopathy was separated from stable hyperthyroidism by a 13 V-J signature model, with around 90% sensitivity and about 81% specificity obtained in cross-validation and 80%/75% obtained in testing. Most expanded thyroid clonotypes (frequency above 0.001) were also detected in blood, a finding suggesting that blood repertoires may reflect thyroid immune responses. In validation, the model predicted progression to ophthalmopathy with over 60% sensitivity and about 73% specificity, a median of around 6.6 months before onset.

The CDR3 runs 10 amino acids, cysteine and phenylalanine included. Left in the record is the CDR3 DNA by itself, 30 bases read in frame from the first base. Trimming costs V 5 bases and J 9 bases, and their ends lie 10 bases apart. From a lookup of the germline V gene (reference sequence), CDR1 and CDR2 are GTSNPN and SVGIG. TCR beta CDR3 regions were amplified from RNA transcripts. The TCR CDR3 was subjected to a first round of RT-PCR using the HTBI primer set and the Qiagen OneStep RT-PCR kit. A second multiplex PCR round built the libraries, followed by size selection and purification. The libraries were sequenced on an Illumina HiSeq2000 using paired-end 100 bp reads. The original methods were these. SOAPnuke was used to process the raw data, with reads discarded if the reads contained adapters or uncalled bases, had a mean Phred below 15, or lacked an exact constant-primer or identifier match. COPE v1.2.5 was used to merge the high-quality paired reads, and each unique nucleotide sequence was defined as a clonotype. MiTCR v1.1 was used to align the clonotypes against IMGT TRBV, TRBD and TRBJ reference segments. Analysis was restricted to V-J combinations with a frequency above 0.0001, which covered about 99% of repertoires. The TCS score was defined as F50 (clonal expansion) divided by E x V (chaos), with BLOSUM62-based TCRdist calculated between CDR3 peptides within each V-J. Welch's t-statistics and random forest reduced 450 to 600 V-J features to roughly 13, which were used in a naive Bayes classifier (R e1071). The public reads were reanalyzed by TCRdb: fastp trimming at Q25, MiXCR alignment, in-frame beta chains only. Identical CDR3 protein sequences are pooled into one entry, listed with their most common genes and DNA. These V and J calls rely on TCRdb rather than the paper's analysis. The sample table records roughly 200,000 distinct CDR3 sequences; less than 20% of these occur just once. The ten top clones hold about half of the sample.

Graves' hyperthyroidism was defined as stable when no progression to ophthalmopathy occurred over 18 months of follow-up. The hyperthyroidism patients were between 18 and 65 years old and newly diagnosed, with a disease duration of less than 2 months. Exclusion was applied to patients with uncontrolled infections, other autoimmune diseases, pregnancy or lactation. Diagnoses relied on clinical symptoms, serum thyroxine and TRAb, thyroid ultrasound and orbital computed tomography. Ficoll-Paque density gradient centrifugation was used to isolate PBMCs from 8 to 10 ml of fresh peripheral blood. Total RNA was extracted using Trizol reagent, and RNA quality was assessed on an Agilent 2100 Bioanalyzer. This clonotype was picked up many times. Which antigen it targets is not known. There are no base qualities to consult, and no much larger clone falls within one base.

The chain is encoded by TRBV30 joined to TRBJ2-5; a weak D assignment points to TRBD2 (6 bases agree). Sequencing input: blood. The clonotype comes from a woman aged 45 to 65 with Graves' hyperthyroidism. The CDR3 is CAWGPGAQYF. The DNA sequence is TGTGCCTGGGGGCCGGGGGCCCAGTACTTC.